This T cell receptor beta chain was recorded in a study of blood T cell repertoires in COVID-19. About the study: Sample material is recorded as cDNA or gDNA derived from T cells, B-cell-depleted T cells, or PBMCs.

The assay was immunoSEQ multiplex PCR, and TCRdb's table has in-frame clones only and misses some. The repertoire holds 70,000 to 95,000 clones, with roughly 80% as singletons. Seattle enrolled patients during active infection and tracked them longitudinally. The CDR3 is made up of 14 amino acids. Germline CDR1 reads GTSNPN; CDR2 reads SVGIG (reference sequence). V dropped 3 bases and J dropped 2; count of bases not matched to a gene: 6. This clone has a count of ten or more. Sequenced sample: peripheral blood. The receptor was derived from a man aged 55 to 70 with COVID-19, enrolled during active disease. This chain joins TRBV30 and TRBJ1-2; the match to TRBD1 covers 7 bases. The CDR3 loop reads CAWRDRVGNYGYTF. As DNA, the CDR3 is TGTGCCTGGAGAGACAGGGTTGGGAACTATGGCTACACCTTC.